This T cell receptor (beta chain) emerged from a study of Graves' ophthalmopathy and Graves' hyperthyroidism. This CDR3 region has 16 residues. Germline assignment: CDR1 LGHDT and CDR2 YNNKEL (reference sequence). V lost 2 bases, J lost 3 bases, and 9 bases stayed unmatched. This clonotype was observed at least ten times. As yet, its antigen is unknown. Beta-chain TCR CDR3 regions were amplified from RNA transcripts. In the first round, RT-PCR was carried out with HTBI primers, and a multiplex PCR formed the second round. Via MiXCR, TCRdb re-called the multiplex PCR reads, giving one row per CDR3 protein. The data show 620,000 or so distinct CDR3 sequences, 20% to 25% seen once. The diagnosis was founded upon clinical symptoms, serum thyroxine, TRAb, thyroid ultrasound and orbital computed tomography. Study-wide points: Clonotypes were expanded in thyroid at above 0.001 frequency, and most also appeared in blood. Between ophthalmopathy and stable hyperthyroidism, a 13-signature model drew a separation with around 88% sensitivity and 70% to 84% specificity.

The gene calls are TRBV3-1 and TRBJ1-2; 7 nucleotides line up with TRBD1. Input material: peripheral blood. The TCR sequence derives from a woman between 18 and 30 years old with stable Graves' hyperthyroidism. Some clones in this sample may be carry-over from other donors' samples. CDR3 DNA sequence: TGTGCCAGCAGCCAACTTGGACAGGAAGGCGACTATGGCTACACCTTC. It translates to CASSQLGQEGDYGYTF. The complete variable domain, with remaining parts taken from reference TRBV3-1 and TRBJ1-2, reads DTAVSQTPKYLVTQMGNDKSIKCEQNLGHDTMYWYKQDSKKFLKIMFSYNNKELIINETVPNRFSPKSPDKAHLNLHINSLELGDSAVYFCASSQLGQEGDYGYTFGSGTRLTVV.